These 9 T cell receptor beta chains were sequenced from one sample in a study of T cell responses to AZD1222 COVID-19 vaccine. The protocol was immunoSEQ multiplex PCR, while the TCRdb copy is restricted to in-frame clones and leaves out a portion. The table has around 99,000 clones, 90% to 95% seen once; the top ten hold less than 25%. This material consisted of peripheral blood, taken on day 0 of AZD1222 vaccination. The receptors come from an adult in good health.

This chain uses TRBV11-2 with TRBJ2-4; D possibly uses TRBD1 or TRBD2 (5 bases each). V was shortened by 2 bases and J by 10 bases, with 15 bases between the two germline ends. Looked up from germline, CDR1 is SGHAT and CDR2 is FQNNGV. CDR3 length: 14 residues. The CDR3 reads CASSLNLGPGIQYF. CDR3 in DNA: TGTGCCAGCAGCTTAAATCTGGGGCCGGGGATTCAGTACTTC.

This chain links TRBV19 with TRBJ1-2, with D perhaps TRBD1 (5 bases). Per the germline V gene, CDR1 is LNHDA and CDR2 is SQIVND (reference sequence). The CDR3 sequence is 10 residues long. V lost 6 bases and J 6 bases, leaving 5 bases between the germline ends. CDR3 region: CASRGDGYTF. The DNA of the CDR3 is TGTGCCAGTAGGGGGGATGGCTACACCTTC. The whole variable domain, remainder taken from reference TRBV19 and TRBJ1-2, is DGGITQSPKYLFRKEGQNVTLSCEQNLNHDAMYWYRQDPGQGLRLIYYSQIVNDFQKGDIAEGYSVSREKKESFPLTVTSAQKNPTAFYLCASRGDGYTFGSGTRLTVV.

The chain employs TRBV5-5 and TRBJ1-1, with a tentative D call TRBD1 (6 bases). The V end was cut by 7 bases, the J end by 3 bases, with 10 bases between. CDR1 and CDR2 (germline): SGHKS, YYEKEE (reference sequence). The CDR3 runs 12 residues. The CDR3 DNA sequence: TGTGCCAGCGGGCAGGGGTACACTGAAGCTTTCTTT. Amino acids: CASGQGYTEAFF.

The chain carries TRBV27 and TRBJ1-3, with unresolved D. V shed 8 bases and J shed 0 bases, with 23 bases lying between them. The CDR3 length is 18 residues. CDR1 is MNHEY, CDR2 SMNVEV, per germline (reference sequence). Written as DNA, the CDR3 is TGTGCCAGCGGTCCCGCGCGGCTGGCTACCCTCTCTGGAAACACCATATATTTT. It yields the protein CASGPARLATLSGNTIYF.

This clone was counted only a few times. The J gene is TRBJ2-2, the V gene TRBV4-3; TRBD1 matches 7 bases. This CDR3 has 15 residues. V lost 1 base to trimming and J lost 3 bases; unmatched junction nucleotides: 2. Germline CDR1 reads LGHNA; CDR2 reads YSLEER. The CDR3, as DNA: TGCGCCAGCAGCCAAGGAGACAGGGACACCGGGGAGCTGTTTTTT. This gives the protein CASSQGDRDTGELFF.

This sequence joins TRBV5-6 and TRBJ2-1; D ambiguous. The length of the CDR3 is 14 residues. Germline lookup yields CDR1 SGHDT and CDR2 YYEEEE. V lost 4 bases, J lost 6 bases, and 14 bases lay in between. The CDR3 nucleotides read TGTGCCAGCAGCATTCCAGACGAGCTCAATGAGCAGTTCTTC. Translating gives CASSIPDELNEQFF.

The rearrangement joins TRBV6-1 to TRBJ1-6; tentatively, D is TRBD1 (6 bases). Trimming stripped 3 bases from V and 13 bases from J, with 16 bases between. There are 14 residues in the CDR3. Germline assignment: CDR1 MNHNS and CDR2 SASEGT. CDR3 residues: CASSEDRTVGPLHF. CDR3 in DNA: TGTGCCAGCAGTGAGGACCGGACAGTGGGTCCCCTCCACTTT.

The genes are TRBV7-2 and TRBJ1-2, with D perhaps TRBD1 (6 bases). This CDR3 is 14 amino acids long. Germline CDR1 reads SGHTA; CDR2 reads FQGNSA. V was trimmed by 5 bases and J by 5 bases, leaving 15 bases between them. The DNA for the CDR3 is TGTGCCAGCAGCCTCCGGGACACCCGTTATGGCTACACCTTC. It yields the protein CASSLRDTRYGYTF.

This clone has only a few counts. V gene TRBV5-1 combines with J gene TRBJ2-7; D gene unclear. The CDR3 contains 12 residues. Looked up from germline, CDR1 is SGHRS and CDR2 is YFSETQ. V lost 2 bases to trimming and J lost 2 bases, with 5 bases between them. The chain's CDR3 is CASSFTPYEQYF. The CDR3 coding sequence is TGCGCCAGCAGCTTTACCCCCTACGAGCAGTACTTC.